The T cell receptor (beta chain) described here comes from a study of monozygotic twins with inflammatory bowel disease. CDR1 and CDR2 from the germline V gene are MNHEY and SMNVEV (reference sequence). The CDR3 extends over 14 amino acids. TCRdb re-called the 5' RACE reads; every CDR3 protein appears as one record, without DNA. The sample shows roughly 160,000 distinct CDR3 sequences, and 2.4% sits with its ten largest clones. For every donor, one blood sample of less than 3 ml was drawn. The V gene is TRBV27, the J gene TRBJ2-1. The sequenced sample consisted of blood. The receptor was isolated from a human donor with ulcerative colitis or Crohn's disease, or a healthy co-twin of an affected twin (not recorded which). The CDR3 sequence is CASRRGRGDNEQFF.